A single sample gave rise to the 21 T cell receptor beta chains below, sequenced in a study of cytomegalovirus exposure and HLA in healthy donors. The PCR made use of 60 Vbeta and 13 Jbeta primers. Sequenced by immunoSEQ multiplex PCR; TCRdb stores in-frame clones only, minus some. Its table lists 55,000 or so clones. The specimen sequenced was PBMCs. These receptors came from a woman in her thirties in good health and CMV-seropositive.

The chain links TRBV27 to TRBJ2-7; no firm D call. V dropped 5 bases and J dropped 1 base, with 12 bases sitting between them. Germline CDR1 is MNHEY and CDR2 is SMNVEV (reference sequence). The CDR3 covers 14 residues. CDR3 region: CASSLTALSYEQYF. The CDR3 nucleotides are TGTGCCAGCAGTCTTACAGCCCTTTCCTACGAGCAGTACTTC.

This rearrangement joins TRBV6-1 to TRBJ1-1, with D maybe TRBD1 (5 bases). The CDR3 length is 13 residues. Trimming removed 5 bases at V and 6 bases at J, with 13 bases between. CDR1 and CDR2 from the germline V gene are MNHNS and SASEGT. This chain's CDR3 is CASSSTVPSEAFF. In nucleotides, the CDR3 is TGTGCCAGCAGTTCGACAGTCCCCTCTGAAGCTTTCTTT.

V is TRBV7-6 and J is TRBJ2-1; the match to TRBD2 covers 7 bases. The length of the CDR3 is 15 residues. After removal of 5 bases from V and 8 bases from J, the junction contained 12 bases not matched to a gene. CDR1 and CDR2 from the germline V gene are SGHVS and FNYEAQ. The chain's CDR3 is CASSRASGLVDEQFF. The CDR3, as DNA: TGTGCCAGCAGCCGGGCTAGCGGCCTTGTCGATGAGCAGTTCTTC.

The rearrangement links TRBV11-3 to TRBJ2-5; D unresolved. Trimming shortened V by 7 bases and J by 0 bases, and 12 bases separated the two germline ends. The germline V gene encodes CDR1 SGHNT and CDR2 YENEEA. The CDR3 loop spans 14 amino acids. The CDR3 region has the DNA TGTGCCAGCACCTCTTTTGCAGACCAAGAGACCCAGTACTTC. Translated, it gives CASTSFADQETQYF. The variable domain in full, with the rest retrieved from reference TRBV11-3 and TRBJ2-5, is EAGVVQSPRYKIIEKKQPVAFWCNPISGHNTLYWYLQNLGQGPELLIRYENEEAVDDSQLPKDRFSAERLKGVDSTLKIQPAELGDSAVYLCASTSFADQETQYFGPGTRLLVL.

The genes are TRBV7-6 and TRBJ1-1; possible D gene TRBD1, 5 bases. This CDR3 has 11 residues. Germline V lookup: CDR1 SGHVS, CDR2 FNYEAQ. The V and J ends lost 5 bases and 14 bases respectively, with 15 bases between them. In nucleotides, the CDR3 is TGTGCCAGCAGCCTCGCCGGGACTCTCTTCTTT. This translates into CASSLAGTLFF.

This chain uses TRBV25-1 with TRBJ2-7; tentatively, D is TRBD1 (6 bases). The germline V and J ends were trimmed by 3 bases and 0 bases, with 18 bases remaining between them. Germline V CDR1 and CDR2: MGHDK, SYGVNS. CDR3 length: 17 amino acids. CDR3: CASSDASDRSFSYEQYF. Written as DNA, the CDR3 is TGTGCCAGCAGTGATGCCTCTGACAGGTCCTTCTCCTACGAGCAGTACTTC.

The chain is built from TRBV6-5 and TRBJ1-2, with D tentatively TRBD1 (6 bases). Trimming took 6 bases from V and 4 from J, leaving 12 bases between them. This CDR3 spans 13 amino acids. Germline V CDR1 and CDR2: MNHEY, SVGAGI. The CDR3 spells CASRRQGRYGYTF. CDR3 DNA sequence: TGTGCCAGCAGGCGCCAGGGGCGCTATGGCTACACCTTC.

The gene calls are TRBV11-2 and TRBJ2-7, with TRBD1 matching 7 bases. CDR1 is SGHAT and CDR2 is FQNNGV in the germline V gene. With 1 base clipped from V and 3 bases from J, the junction kept 3 bases outside the gene matches. The CDR3 is made up of 14 amino acids. This CDR3 reads CASSLGPGGYEQYF. Here the CDR3 DNA reads TGTGCCAGCAGCTTAGGCCCAGGGGGCTACGAGCAGTACTTC.

The J gene is TRBJ1-2, the V gene TRBV19; 8 bases agree with TRBD1. The CDR3 is 13 residues long. V lost 4 bases, J lost 7 bases, and 5 bases stayed unmatched. The germline V gene encodes CDR1 LNHDA and CDR2 SQIVND (reference sequence). CDR3: CASSTGQGGGYTF. DNA of the CDR3: TGTGCCAGTAGTACCGGACAGGGTGGTGGCTACACCTTC. Together with reference TRBV19 and TRBJ1-2, the CDR3 gives the full variable domain: DGGITQSPKYLFRKEGQNVTLSCEQNLNHDAMYWYRQDPGQGLRLIYYSQIVNDFQKGDIAEGYSVSREKKESFPLTVTSAQKNPTAFYLCASSTGQGGGYTFGSGTRLTVV.

This rearrangement joins TRBV10-3 to TRBJ2-7, with D tentatively TRBD1 (6 bases). This CDR3 spans 13 amino acids. Trimming left V 4 bases short and J 6 bases short, with 13 bases between. Germline V lookup: CDR1 ENHRY, CDR2 SYGVKD. The CDR3 region has the DNA TGTGCCATCAGTGTGGACAGAGCAAGCGAGCAGTACTTC. Translation gives CAISVDRASEQYF.

This chain uses TRBV19 with TRBJ2-3; 10 bases are shared with TRBD1. J was trimmed by 1 base and V by 1 base; bases with no gene match: 5. The CDR3 extends over 17 amino acids. CDR1 and CDR2 (germline): LNHDA, SQIVND (reference sequence). CDR3 residues: CASSIGRQGAGTDTQYF. The DNA of the CDR3 is TGTGCCAGTAGTATAGGGCGACAGGGGGCGGGCACAGATACGCAGTATTTT. The variable domain in full, with the rest retrieved from reference TRBV19 and TRBJ2-3, is DGGITQSPKYLFRKEGQNVTLSCEQNLNHDAMYWYRQDPGQGLRLIYYSQIVNDFQKGDIAEGYSVSREKKESFPLTVTSAQKNPTAFYLCASSIGRQGAGTDTQYFGPGTRLTVL.

CDR3 sequence reads: CASSPRYRGIYEQYF. As DNA, the CDR3 is TGTGCCAGCAGCCCAAGGTACAGGGGGATCTACGAGCAGTACTTC. J is TRBJ2-7 and V is TRBV28; TRBD1 agrees at 8 bases. This CDR3 contains 15 residues. Trimming took 6 bases from V and 3 from J; bases not matched to a gene: 10. Germline V gives CDR1 MDHEN, CDR2 SYDVKM.

The J gene is TRBJ2-7, the V gene TRBV7-9; TRBD2 matches 13 bases. Trimming at V came to 5 bases and at J to 5 bases, leaving 3 bases not matched to a gene. Germline V gene data show CDR1 as SEHNR and CDR2 as FQNEAQ (reference sequence). This CDR3 is built from 14 residues. CDR3: CASSRGTSGDEQYF. Written as DNA, the CDR3 is TGTGCCAGCAGCCGGGGGACTAGCGGGGACGAGCAGTACTTC.

V is TRBV19 and J is TRBJ1-2, with 7 bases identical to TRBD1. The CDR3 sequence is 15 residues long. With V trimmed by 4 bases and J by 5 bases, 10 bases remained unmatched. Germline lookup yields CDR1 LNHDA and CDR2 SQIVND (reference sequence). The CDR3 DNA is TGTGCCAGTAGTAACCCCTCGACAGGGCAGTATGGCTACACCTTC. Translation gives CASSNPSTGQYGYTF.

The gene calls are TRBV2 and TRBJ1-1; 8 bases line up with TRBD1. The CDR3 runs to 15 residues. V lost 4 bases to trimming and J lost 0 bases; unmatched junction nucleotides: 4. Germline V lookup: CDR1 SNHLY, CDR2 FYNNEI. The CDR3: CASSGTGIMNTEAFF. DNA for the CDR3: TGTGCCAGCAGTGGGACAGGGATTATGAACACTGAAGCTTTCTTT.

V usage is TRBV7-9 and J usage is TRBJ1-1; D uncertain. Germline V CDR1 and CDR2: SEHNR, FQNEAQ (reference sequence). V shed 3 bases and J shed 0 bases, with 8 bases lying between them. The CDR3 consists of 14 residues. This CDR3 is CASSFGRLNTEAFF. Written as DNA, the CDR3 is TGTGCCAGCAGCTTCGGCAGGCTGAACACTGAAGCTTTCTTT.

The chain links TRBV29-1 to TRBJ2-5; D unclear. The CDR3 extends over 10 amino acids. The V and J ends lost 0 bases and 9 bases respectively, with 5 bases between them. The V gene's germline CDR1 is SQVTM and CDR2 ANQGSEA. The CDR3 sequence: CSVEDVAQYF. The CDR3, as DNA: TGCAGCGTTGAAGACGTAGCCCAGTACTTC. The entire variable domain, with the rest obtained from reference TRBV29-1 and TRBJ2-5, is as follows: SAVISQKPSRDICQRGTSLTIQCQVDSQVTMMFWYRQQPGQSLTLIATANQGSEATYESGFVIDKFPISRPNLTFSTLTVSNMSPEDSSIYLCSVEDVAQYFGPGTRLLVL.

CDR3 in amino acids: CASRWTGGDYEQFF. Here the CDR3 DNA reads TGTGCCAGCAGGTGGACAGGGGGGGATTATGAGCAGTTCTTC. The chain employs TRBV6-1 and TRBJ2-1, with TRBD1 identical over 10 bases. Germline V gene sequence: CDR1 MNHNS, CDR2 SASEGT. With 6 bases clipped from V and 8 bases from J, the junction kept 7 bases outside the gene matches. The CDR3 length is 14 residues.

CDR3 protein: CASSPRDRGRGYGYTF. The CDR3 DNA sequence: TGTGCCAGCAGCCCGAGGGACAGGGGGCGAGGCTATGGCTACACCTTC. The chain has TRBV7-9 and TRBJ1-2, with 12 bases fitting TRBD1. This CDR3 region has 16 residues. Germline V gives CDR1 SEHNR, CDR2 FQNEAQ (reference sequence). V trimming: 5 bases; J trimming: 4 bases; junction bases outside the gene matches: 8.

The V gene is TRBV9, the J gene TRBJ1-1, with 8 bases fitting TRBD1. The CDR3 has 14 residues. In germline, CDR1 is SGDLS, CDR2 YYNGEE. V shed 2 bases, J shed 6 bases, and the junction held 6 bases outside the gene matches. CDR3 in amino acids: CASSVGTGWSEAFF. Written as DNA, the CDR3 is TGTGCCAGCAGCGTCGGGACAGGATGGTCTGAAGCTTTCTTT.

The J gene is TRBJ2-1, the V gene TRBV27; 10 bases match TRBD2. The CDR3 covers 15 residues. Germline CDR1 and CDR2: MNHEY and SMNVEV (reference sequence). V dropped 0 bases and J dropped 5; count of bases not matched to a gene: 1. This CDR3 reads CASSLSSGGNNEQFF. The CDR3 region has the DNA TGTGCCAGCAGTTTATCTAGCGGGGGGAACAATGAGCAGTTCTTC.